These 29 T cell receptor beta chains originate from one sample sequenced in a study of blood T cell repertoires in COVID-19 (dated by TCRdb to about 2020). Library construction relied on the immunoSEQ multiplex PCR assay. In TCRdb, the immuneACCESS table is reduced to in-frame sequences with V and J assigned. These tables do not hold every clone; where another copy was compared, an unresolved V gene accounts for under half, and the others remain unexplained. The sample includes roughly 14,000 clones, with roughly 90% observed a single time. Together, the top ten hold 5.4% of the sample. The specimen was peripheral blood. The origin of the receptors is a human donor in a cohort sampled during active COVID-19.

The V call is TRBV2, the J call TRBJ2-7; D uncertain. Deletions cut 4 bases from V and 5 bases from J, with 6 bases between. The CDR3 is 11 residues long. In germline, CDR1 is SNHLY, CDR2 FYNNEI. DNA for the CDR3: TGTGCCAGCAGTGTAGTTCACGAGCAGTACTTC. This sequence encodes CASSVVHEQYF.

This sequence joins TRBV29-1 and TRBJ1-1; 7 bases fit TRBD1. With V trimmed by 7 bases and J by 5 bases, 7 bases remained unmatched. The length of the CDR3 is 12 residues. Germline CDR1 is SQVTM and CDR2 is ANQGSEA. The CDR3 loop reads CSAREGQTEAFF. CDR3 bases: TGCAGCGCCCGTGAGGGACAGACTGAAGCTTTCTTT.

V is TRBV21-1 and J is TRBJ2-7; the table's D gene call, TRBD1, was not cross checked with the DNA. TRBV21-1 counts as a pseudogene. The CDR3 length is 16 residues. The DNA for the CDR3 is TGTGCCAGCAGCACATTACCGGGACAGGGGGTGTACGAGCAGTACTTC. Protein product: CASSTLPGQGVYEQYF.

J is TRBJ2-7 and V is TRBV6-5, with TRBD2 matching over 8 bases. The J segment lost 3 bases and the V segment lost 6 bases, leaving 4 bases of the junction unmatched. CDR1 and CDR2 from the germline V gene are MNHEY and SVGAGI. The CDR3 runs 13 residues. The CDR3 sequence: CASRPGGDYEQYF. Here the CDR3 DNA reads TGTGCCAGCAGGCCCGGGGGGGACTACGAGCAGTACTTC.

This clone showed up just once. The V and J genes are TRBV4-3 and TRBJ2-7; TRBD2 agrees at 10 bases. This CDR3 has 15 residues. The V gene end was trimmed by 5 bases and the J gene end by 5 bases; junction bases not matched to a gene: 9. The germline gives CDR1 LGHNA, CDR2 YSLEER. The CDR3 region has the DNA TGCGCCAGCAGCTACAAGCGGGAGGGCCTTAACGAGCAGTACTTC. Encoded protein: CASSYKREGLNEQYF.

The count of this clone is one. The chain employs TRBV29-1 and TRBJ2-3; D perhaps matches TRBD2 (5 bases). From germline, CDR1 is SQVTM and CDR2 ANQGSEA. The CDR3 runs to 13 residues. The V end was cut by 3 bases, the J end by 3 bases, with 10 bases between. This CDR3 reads CSVDPPGTDTQYF. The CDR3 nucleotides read TGCAGCGTTGACCCCCCGGGGACAGATACGCAGTATTTT.

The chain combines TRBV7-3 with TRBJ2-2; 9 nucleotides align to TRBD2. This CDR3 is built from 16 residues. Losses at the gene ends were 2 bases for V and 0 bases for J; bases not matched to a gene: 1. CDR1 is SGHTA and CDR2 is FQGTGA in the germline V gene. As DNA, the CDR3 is TGTGCCAGCAGCTTAGCGGGAGGGTCGAACACCGGGGAGCTGTTTTTT. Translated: CASSLAGGSNTGELFF.

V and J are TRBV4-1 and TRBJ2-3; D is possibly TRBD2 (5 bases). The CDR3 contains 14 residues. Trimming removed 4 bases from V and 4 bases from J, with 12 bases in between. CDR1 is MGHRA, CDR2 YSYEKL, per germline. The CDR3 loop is CASSLGVGADTQYF. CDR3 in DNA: TGCGCCAGCAGCCTCGGAGTCGGGGCAGATACGCAGTATTTT.

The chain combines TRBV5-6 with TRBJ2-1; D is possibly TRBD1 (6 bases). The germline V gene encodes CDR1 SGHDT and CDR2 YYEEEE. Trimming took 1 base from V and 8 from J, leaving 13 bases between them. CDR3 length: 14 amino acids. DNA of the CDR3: TGTGCCAGCAGCTTGACCAGGGGTTTGGATGAGCAGTTCTTC. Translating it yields CASSLTRGLDEQFF.

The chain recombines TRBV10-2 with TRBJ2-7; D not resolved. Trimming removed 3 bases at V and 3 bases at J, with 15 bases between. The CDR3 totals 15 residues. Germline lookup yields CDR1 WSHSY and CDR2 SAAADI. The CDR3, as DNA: TGCGCCAGCAGTGATGTCTCCCGTACAAACTACGAGCAGTACTTC. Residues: CASSDVSRTNYEQYF.

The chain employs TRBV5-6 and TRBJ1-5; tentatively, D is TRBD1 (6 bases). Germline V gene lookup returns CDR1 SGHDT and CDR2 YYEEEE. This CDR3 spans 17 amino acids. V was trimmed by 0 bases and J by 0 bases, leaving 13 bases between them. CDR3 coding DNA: TGTGCCAGCAGCTTGGCCTGGGGGGGCGGTAGCAATCAGCCCCAGCATTTT. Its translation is CASSLAWGGGSNQPQHF.

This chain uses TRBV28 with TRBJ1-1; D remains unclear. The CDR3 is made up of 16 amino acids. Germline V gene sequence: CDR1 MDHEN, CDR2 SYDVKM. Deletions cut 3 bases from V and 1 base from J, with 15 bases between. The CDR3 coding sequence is TGTGCCAGCAGTTTGGCCGACCTAGTAACGAACACTGAAGCTTTCTTT. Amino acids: CASSLADLVTNTEAFF.

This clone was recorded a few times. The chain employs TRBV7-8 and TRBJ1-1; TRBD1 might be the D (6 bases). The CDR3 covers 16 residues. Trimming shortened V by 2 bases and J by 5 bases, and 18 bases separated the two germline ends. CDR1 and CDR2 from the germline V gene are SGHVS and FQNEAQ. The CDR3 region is CASSLRMVQGRTEAFF. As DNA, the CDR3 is TGTGCCAGCAGCTTACGAATGGTCCAGGGGCGTACTGAAGCTTTCTTT.

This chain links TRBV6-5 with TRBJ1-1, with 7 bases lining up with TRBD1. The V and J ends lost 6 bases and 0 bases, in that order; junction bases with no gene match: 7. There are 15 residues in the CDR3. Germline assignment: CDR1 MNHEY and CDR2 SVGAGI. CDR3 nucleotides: TGTGCCAGCAGGCGGGACAGCGCTATGAACACTGAAGCTTTCTTT. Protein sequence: CASRRDSAMNTEAFF.

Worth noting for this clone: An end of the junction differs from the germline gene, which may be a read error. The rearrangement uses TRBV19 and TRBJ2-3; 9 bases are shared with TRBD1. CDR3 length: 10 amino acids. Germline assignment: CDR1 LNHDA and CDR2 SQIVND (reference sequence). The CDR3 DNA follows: TGCGGACAGGGGACAGATACGCAGTATTTT. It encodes CGQGTDTQYF.

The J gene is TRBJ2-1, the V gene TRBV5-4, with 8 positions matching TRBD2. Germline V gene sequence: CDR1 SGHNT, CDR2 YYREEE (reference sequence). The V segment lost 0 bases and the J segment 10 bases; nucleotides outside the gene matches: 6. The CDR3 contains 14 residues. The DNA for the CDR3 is TGTGCCAGCAGCTTGGAAATAGCGGGAAACGAGCAGTTCTTC. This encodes CASSLEIAGNEQFF.

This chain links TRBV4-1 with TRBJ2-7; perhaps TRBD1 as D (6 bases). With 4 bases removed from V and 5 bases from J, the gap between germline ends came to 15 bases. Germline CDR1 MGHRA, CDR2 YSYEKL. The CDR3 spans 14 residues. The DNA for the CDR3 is TGCGCCAGCAGCCCCCGGGACACAAATCACGAGCAGTACTTC. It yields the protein CASSPRDTNHEQYF.

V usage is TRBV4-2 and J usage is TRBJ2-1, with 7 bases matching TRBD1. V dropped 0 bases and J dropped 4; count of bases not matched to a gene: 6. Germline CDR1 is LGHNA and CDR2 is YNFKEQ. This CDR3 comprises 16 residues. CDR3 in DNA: TGTGCCAGCAGCCAAGATCTGACAGGGAGTTACAATGAGCAGTTCTTC. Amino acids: CASSQDLTGSYNEQFF.

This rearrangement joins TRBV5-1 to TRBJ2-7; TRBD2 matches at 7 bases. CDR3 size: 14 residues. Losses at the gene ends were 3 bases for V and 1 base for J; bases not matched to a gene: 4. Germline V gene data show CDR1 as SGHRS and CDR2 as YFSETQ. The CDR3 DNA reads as TGCGCCAGCAGCTCGGGGGGTAAATCCTACGAGCAGTACTTC. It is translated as CASSSGGKSYEQYF.

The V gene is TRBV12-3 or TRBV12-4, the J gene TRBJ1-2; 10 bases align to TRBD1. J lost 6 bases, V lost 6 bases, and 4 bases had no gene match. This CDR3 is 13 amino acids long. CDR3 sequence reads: CASRRTGGHGYTF. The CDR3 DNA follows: TGTGCCAGCAGGAGGACAGGGGGGCATGGCTACACCTTC.

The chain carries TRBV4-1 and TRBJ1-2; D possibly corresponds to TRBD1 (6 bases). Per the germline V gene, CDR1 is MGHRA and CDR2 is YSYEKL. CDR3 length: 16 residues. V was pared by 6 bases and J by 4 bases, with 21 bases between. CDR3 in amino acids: CASSQKGQLASYGYTF. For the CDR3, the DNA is TGCGCCAGCAGTCAAAAAGGACAGCTTGCAAGCTATGGCTACACCTTC.

The CDR3 nucleotides read TGTGCCAGCAGCCCGCGACAGGGTAGAGCTTTCTTT. Amino acid sequence: CASSPRQGRAFF. The rearrangement joins TRBV13 to TRBJ1-1; 7 bases agree with TRBD1. The germline V gene encodes CDR1 PRHDT and CDR2 FYEKMQ (reference sequence). Trimming cost V 5 bases and J 10 bases; bases outside gene matches: 7. This CDR3 region has 12 residues. The complete variable domain, with remaining parts taken from reference TRBV13 and TRBJ1-1, reads AAGVIQSPRHLIKEKRETATLKCYPIPRHDTVYWYQQGPGQDPQFLISFYEKMQSDKGSIPDRFSAQQFSDYHSELNMSSLELGDSALYFCASSPRQGRAFFGQGTRLTVV.

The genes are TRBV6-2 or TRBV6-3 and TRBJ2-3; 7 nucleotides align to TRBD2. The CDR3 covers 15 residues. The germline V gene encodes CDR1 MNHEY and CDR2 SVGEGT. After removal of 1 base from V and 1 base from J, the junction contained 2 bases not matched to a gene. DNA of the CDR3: TGTGCCAGCAGTTACTTTGGGAGGGGCACAGATACGCAGTATTTT. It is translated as CASSYFGRGTDTQYF.

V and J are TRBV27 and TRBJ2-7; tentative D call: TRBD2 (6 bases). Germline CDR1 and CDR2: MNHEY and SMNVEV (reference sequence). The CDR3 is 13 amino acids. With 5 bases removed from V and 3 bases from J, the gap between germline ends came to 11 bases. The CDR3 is CASSAGLRYEQYF. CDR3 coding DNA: TGTGCCAGCAGTGCGGGACTCCGCTACGAGCAGTACTTC.

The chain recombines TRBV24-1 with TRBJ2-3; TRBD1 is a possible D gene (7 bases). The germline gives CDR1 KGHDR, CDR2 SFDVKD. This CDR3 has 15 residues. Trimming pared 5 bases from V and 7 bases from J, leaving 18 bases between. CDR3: CATSGGTETFYTQYF. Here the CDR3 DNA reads TGTGCCACCAGTGGCGGGACAGAGACTTTCTATACGCAGTATTTT.

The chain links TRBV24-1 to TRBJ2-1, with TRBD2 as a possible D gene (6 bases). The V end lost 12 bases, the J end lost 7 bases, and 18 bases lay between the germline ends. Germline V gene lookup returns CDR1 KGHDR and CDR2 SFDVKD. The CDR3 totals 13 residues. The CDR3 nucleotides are TGTGCCGCCGCGGGACGGCAATCGAATGAGCAGTTCTTC. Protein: CAAAGRQSNEQFF.

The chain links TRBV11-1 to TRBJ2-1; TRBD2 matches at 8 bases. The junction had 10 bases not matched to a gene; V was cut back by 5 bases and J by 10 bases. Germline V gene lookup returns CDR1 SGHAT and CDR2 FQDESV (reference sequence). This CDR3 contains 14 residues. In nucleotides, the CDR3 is TGTGCCAGCAGCGTTAGCGGGACCCCCCAAGAGCAGTTCTTC. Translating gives CASSVSGTPQEQFF. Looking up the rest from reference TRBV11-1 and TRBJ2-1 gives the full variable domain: EAEVAQSPRYKITEKSQAVAFWCDPISGHATLYWYRQILGQGPELLVQFQDESVVDDSQLPKDRFSAERLKGVDSTLKIQPAELGDSAMYLCASSVSGTPQEQFFGPGTRLTVL.

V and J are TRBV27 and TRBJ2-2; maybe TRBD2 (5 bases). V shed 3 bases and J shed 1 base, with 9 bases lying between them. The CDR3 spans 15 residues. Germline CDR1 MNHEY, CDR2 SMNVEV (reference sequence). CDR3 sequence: CASSFSRGNTGELFF. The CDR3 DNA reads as TGTGCCAGCAGTTTTAGTCGGGGGAACACCGGGGAGCTGTTTTTT.

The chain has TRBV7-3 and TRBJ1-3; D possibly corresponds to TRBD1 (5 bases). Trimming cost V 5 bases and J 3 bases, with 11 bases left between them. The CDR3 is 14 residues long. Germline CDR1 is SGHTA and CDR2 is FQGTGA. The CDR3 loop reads CASSDTGFGNTIYF. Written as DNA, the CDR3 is TGTGCCAGCAGCGATACAGGCTTTGGAAACACCATATATTTT.